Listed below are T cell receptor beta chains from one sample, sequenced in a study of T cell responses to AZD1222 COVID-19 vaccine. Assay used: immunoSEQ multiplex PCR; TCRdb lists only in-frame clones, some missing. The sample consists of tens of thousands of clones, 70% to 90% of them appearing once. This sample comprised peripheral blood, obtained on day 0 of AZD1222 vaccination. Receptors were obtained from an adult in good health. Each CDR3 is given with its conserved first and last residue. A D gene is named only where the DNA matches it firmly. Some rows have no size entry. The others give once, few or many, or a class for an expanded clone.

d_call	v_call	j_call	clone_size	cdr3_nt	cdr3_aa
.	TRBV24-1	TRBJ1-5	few	TGTGCCACCAGTGATTTCTCAGTAAATCAGCCCCAGCATTTT	CATSDFSVNQPQHF
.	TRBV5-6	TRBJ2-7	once	TGTGCCAGCAGCTCTCCCGGGTTCCCCTACGAGCAGTACTTC	CASSSPGFPYEQYF
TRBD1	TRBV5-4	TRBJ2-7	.	TGTGCCAGCAGCTCCACGGGACAGACCCCCTACGAGCAGTACTTC	CASSSTGQTPYEQYF
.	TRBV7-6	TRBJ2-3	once	TGTGCCAGCAGCTTAGGCCCAGATACGCAGTATTTT	CASSLGPDTQYF
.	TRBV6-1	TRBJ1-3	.	TGTGCCAGCAGTGCCTTGTCGACAGTCCCTGGAAACACCATATATTTT	CASSALSTVPGNTIYF
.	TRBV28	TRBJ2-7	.	TGTGCCAGCAGTCCACCCTCCTCGTTAGTCTACGAGCAGTACTTC	CASSPPSSLVYEQYF
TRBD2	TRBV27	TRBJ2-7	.	TGTGCCAGCAGTTTGGGGACTAGCGGGGGCGAGCAGTACTTC	CASSLGTSGGEQYF
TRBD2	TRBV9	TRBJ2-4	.	TGTGCCAGCAGCGTCGCGACGGGGGGAAACATTCAGTACTTC	CASSVATGGNIQYF
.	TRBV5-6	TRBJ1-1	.	TGTGCCAGCAGCTGGGACACGAACGCTGAAGCTTTCTTT	CASSWDTNAEAFF
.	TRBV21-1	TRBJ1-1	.	TGTGCCAGCAAACCGGGCATAAACACTGAAGCTTTCTTT	CASKPGINTEAFF
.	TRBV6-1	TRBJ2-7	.	TGTGCCAGCAGTGACCGGGACCAGGAGCAGTACTTC	CASSDRDQEQYF
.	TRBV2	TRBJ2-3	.	TGTGCCAGCAGCCCGGACGACACAGATACGCAGTATTTT	CASSPDDTDTQYF
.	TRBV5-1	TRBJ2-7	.	TGCGCCAGCAGCTGGGAGAGCGGATACGAGCAGTACTTC	CASSWESGYEQYF
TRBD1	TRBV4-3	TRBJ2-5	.	TGCGCCAGCAGCCAAGGGGGGCCAGGGGGAGAGACCCAGTACTTC	CASSQGGPGGETQYF
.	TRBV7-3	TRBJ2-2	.	TGTGCCAGCAGCCCGACTATTTACGGGGAGCTGTTTTTT	CASSPTIYGELFF
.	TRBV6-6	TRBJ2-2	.	TGTGCCAGCAGTTACATACGGGGCTTCACCGGGGAGCTGTTTTTT	CASSYIRGFTGELFF
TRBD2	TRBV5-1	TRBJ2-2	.	TGCGCCAGCAGCTCCGGACTAGCGGGCTTGAACACCGGGGAGCTGTTTTTT	CASSSGLAGLNTGELFF
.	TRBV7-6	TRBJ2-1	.	TGTGCCAGCAGCTTAGGAAGTCGACCCCCCAATGAGCAGTTCTTC	CASSLGSRPPNEQFF
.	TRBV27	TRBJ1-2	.	TGTGCCAGCAGTTTTGCAGGGCGGGAAAACTATGGCTACACCTTC	CASSFAGRENYGYTF
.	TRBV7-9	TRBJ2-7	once	TGTGCCAGCAGCTCACAGGGGGGGAGCTCCTACGAGCAGTACTTC	CASSSQGGSSYEQYF
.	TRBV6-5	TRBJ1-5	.	TGTGCCAGCAGTTACGGGCAGGGTAGTCAGCCCCAGCATTTT	CASSYGQGSQPQHF
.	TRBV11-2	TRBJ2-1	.	TGTGCCAGCACCGGTGGGGGCCGAACAAACCCGTTCTTC	CASTGGGRTNPFF
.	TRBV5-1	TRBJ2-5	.	TGCGCCAGCAGCCAACCGCAAGAGACCCAGTACTTC	CASSQPQETQYF
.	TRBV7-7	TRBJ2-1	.	TGTGCTAGCAGCAGTATACCTTGGCAGGGAGGCGGTGAGCAGTTCTTC	CASSSIPWQGGGEQFF
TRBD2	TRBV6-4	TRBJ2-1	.	TGTGCCAGCAGTGACGCCCCGGGAGGTGAGCAGTTCTTC	CASSDAPGGEQFF
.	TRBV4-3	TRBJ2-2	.	TGCGCCCCTGACCCGAACACCGGGGAGCTGTTTTTT	CAPDPNTGELFF
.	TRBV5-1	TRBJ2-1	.	TGCGCCAGCAGCTTTTATACAGGGCACAATGAGCAGTTCTTC	CASSFYTGHNEQFF
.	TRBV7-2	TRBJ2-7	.	TGTGCCAGCAGCTTAAGCGTTGCGCGTGAGCAGTACTTC	CASSLSVAREQYF
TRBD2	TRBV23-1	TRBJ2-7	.	TGCGCCAGCAGTCGGCGACTAGCGTCCTCCGGGCCCGTCTACGAGCAGTACTTC	CASSRRLASSGPVYEQYF
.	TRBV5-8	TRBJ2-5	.	TGTGCCAGCAGCTTGGACAGGCAAGAGACCCAGTACTTC	CASSLDRQETQYF
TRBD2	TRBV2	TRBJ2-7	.	TGTGCCAGCAGTGCTCGGACTAGCGGGGGCGAGCAGTACTTC	CASSARTSGGEQYF
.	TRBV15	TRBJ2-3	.	TGTGCCACCAGCAGAGTGGGGACAATTACGCAGTATTTT	CATSRVGTITQYF
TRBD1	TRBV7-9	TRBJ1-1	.	TGTGCCAGCAGCCAAGACAGGGGATCCCCTGAAGCTTTCTTT	CASSQDRGSPEAFF